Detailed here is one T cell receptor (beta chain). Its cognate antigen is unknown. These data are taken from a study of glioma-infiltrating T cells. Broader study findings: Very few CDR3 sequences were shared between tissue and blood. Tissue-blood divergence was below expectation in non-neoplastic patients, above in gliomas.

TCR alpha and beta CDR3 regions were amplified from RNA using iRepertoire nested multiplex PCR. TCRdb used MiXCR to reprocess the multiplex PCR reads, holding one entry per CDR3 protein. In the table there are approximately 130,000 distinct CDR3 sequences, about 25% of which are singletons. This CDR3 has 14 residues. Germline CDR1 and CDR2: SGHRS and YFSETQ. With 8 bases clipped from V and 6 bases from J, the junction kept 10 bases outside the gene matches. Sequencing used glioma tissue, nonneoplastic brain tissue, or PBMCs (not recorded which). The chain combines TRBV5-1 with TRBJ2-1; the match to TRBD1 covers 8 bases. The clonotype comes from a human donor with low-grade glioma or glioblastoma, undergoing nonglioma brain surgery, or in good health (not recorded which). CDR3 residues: CASSAGQGINEQFF. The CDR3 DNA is TGCGCCAGTTCCGCCGGACAGGGTATCAATGAGCAGTTCTTC.